This entry describes one T cell receptor (beta chain). This sample was taken from a study of CD8 T cells in Susac syndrome. RNA, at roughly 0.45 to 1 ug, was reverse transcribed with random hexamers. TCRdb analysed the immunoSEQ multiplex PCR reads with MiXCR anew, one entry per CDR3 protein. Here the sample spans a few hundred thousand distinct CDR3 sequences, approximately 95% being singletons. CDR3 length: 12 residues. With 2 bases removed from V and 5 bases from J, the gap between germline ends came to 6 bases. The V gene's germline CDR1 is LGHDT and CDR2 YNNKEL (reference sequence). The chain is built from TRBV3-1 and TRBJ1-1, with D unclear. The clonotype originates from a human donor with multiple sclerosis. Sequencing was performed on CD4+ T cells from PBMCs. The CDR3 sequence: CASSQFRTEAFF. In nucleotides, the CDR3 is TGTGCCAGCAGCCAATTTCGGACTGAAGCTTTCTTT.